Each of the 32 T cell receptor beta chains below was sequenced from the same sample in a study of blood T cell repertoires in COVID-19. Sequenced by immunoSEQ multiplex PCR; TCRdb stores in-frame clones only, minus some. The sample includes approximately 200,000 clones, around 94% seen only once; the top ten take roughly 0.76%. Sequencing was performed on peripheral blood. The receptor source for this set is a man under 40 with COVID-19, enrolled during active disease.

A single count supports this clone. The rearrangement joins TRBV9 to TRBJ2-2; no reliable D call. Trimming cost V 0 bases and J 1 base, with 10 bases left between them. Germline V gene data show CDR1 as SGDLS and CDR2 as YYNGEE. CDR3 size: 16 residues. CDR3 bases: TGTGCCAGCAGCGTAGAGCTCCGCGGGAACACCGGGGAGCTGTTTTTT. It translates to CASSVELRGNTGELFF.

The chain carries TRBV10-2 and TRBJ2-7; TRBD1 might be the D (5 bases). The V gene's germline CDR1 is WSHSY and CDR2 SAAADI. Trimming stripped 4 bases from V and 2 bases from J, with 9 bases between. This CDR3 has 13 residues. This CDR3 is CASSGGTAYEQYF. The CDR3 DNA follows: TGCGCCAGCAGTGGGGGCACGGCCTACGAGCAGTACTTC.

CDR3 DNA: TGCGCCAGCAGCTTAGGGACAGAACGGTACTATGGCTACACCTTC. Protein product: CASSLGTERYYGYTF. The chain is built from TRBV5-1 and TRBJ1-2; TRBD1 aligns across 7 bases. The CDR3 runs to 15 residues. The V gene end was trimmed by 2 bases and the J gene end by 3 bases; junction bases not matched to a gene: 7. Germline CDR1 is SGHRS and CDR2 is YFSETQ.

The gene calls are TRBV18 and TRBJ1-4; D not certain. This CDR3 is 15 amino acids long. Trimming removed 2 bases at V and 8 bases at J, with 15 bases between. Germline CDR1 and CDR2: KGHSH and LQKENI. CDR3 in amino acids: CASSPGGWYVEKLFF. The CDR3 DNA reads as TGTGCCAGCTCACCAGGAGGGTGGTATGTGGAAAAACTGTTTTTT.

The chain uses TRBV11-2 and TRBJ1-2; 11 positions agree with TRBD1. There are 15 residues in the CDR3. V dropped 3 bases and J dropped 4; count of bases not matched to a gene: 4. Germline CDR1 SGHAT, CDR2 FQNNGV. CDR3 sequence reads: CASSFGQGAIYGYTF. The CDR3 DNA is TGTGCCAGCAGCTTTGGACAGGGGGCAATCTATGGCTACACCTTC. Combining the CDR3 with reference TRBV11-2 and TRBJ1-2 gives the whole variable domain EAGVAQSPRYKIIEKRQSVAFWCNPISGHATLYWYQQILGQGPKLLIQFQNNGVVDDSQLPKDRFSAERLKGVDSTLKIQPAKLEDSAVYLCASSFGQGAIYGYTFGSGTRLTVV.

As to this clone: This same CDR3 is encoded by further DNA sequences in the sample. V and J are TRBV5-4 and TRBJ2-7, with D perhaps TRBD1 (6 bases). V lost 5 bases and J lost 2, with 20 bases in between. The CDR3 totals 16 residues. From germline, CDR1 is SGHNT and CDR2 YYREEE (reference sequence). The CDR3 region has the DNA TGTGCCAGCAGTAGAGGGGGTGGGACCAGGACCTACGAGCAGTACTTC. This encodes CASSRGGGTRTYEQYF.

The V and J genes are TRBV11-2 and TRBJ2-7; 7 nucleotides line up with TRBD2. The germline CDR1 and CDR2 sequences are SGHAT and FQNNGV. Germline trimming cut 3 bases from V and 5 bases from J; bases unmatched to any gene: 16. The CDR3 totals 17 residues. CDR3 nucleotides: TGTGCCAGCAGCTTGGCCCTGGGGAGGGGACGGGACCACGAGCAGTACTTC. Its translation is CASSLALGRGRDHEQYF.

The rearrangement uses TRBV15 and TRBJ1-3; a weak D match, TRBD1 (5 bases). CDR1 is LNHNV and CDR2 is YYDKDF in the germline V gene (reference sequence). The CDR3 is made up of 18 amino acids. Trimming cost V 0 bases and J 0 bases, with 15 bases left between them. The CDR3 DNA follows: TGTGCCACCAGCAGAGAGGCGGGGGTCAGGAGCTCTGGAAACACCATATATTTT. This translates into CATSREAGVRSSGNTIYF.

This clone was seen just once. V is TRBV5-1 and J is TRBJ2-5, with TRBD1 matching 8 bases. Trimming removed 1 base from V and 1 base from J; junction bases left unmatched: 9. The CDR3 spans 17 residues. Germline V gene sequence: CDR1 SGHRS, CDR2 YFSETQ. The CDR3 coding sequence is TGCGCCAGCAGCTTGACAGGGGGGAGCCCCCTCCAAGAGACCCAGTACTTC. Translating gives CASSLTGGSPLQETQYF.

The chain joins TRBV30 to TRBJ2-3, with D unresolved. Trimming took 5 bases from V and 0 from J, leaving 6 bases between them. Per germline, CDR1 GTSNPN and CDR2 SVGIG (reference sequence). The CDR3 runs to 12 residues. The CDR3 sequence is CAWGPSTDTQYF. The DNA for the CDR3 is TGTGCCTGGGGACCGAGCACAGATACGCAGTATTTT.

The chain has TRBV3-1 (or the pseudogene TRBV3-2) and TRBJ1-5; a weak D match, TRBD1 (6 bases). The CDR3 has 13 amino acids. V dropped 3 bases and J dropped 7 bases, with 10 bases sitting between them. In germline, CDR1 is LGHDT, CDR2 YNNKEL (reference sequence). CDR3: CASSQDTGQPQHF. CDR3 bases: TGTGCCAGCAGCCAGGATACAGGGCAGCCCCAGCATTTT.

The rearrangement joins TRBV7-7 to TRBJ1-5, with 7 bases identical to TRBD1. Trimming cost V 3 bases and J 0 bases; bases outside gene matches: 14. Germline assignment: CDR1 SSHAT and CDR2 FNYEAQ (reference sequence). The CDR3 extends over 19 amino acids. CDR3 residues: CASSLRRTTGPYSNQPQHF. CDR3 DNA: TGTGCCAGCAGCTTGCGGCGGACGACAGGGCCTTATAGCAATCAGCCCCAGCATTTT.

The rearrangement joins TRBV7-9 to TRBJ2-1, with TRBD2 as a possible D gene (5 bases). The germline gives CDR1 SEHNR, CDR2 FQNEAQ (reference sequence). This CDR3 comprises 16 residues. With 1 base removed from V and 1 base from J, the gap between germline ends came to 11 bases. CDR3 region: CASSLELRGSYNEQFF. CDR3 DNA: TGTGCCAGCAGCTTAGAGTTACGAGGGTCCTACAATGAGCAGTTCTTC.

In DNA, the CDR3 is TGTGCCAGCAACATGGGGGCAGGGGGCCCCTATAATTCACCCCTCCACTTT. This codes for CASNMGAGGPYNSPLHF. V and J are TRBV27 and TRBJ1-6, with 8 bases that match TRBD1. Trimming cost V 7 bases and J 2 bases; bases outside gene matches: 10. The length of the CDR3 is 17 residues. CDR1 and CDR2 (germline): MNHEY, SMNVEV (reference sequence).

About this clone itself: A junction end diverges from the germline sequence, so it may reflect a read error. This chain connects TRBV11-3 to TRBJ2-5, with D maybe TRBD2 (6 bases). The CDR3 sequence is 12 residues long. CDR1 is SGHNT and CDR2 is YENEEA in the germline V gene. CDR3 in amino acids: CASSAGRETQYF. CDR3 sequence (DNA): TGTGCCAGCAGCGCGGGGCGAGAGACTCAGTACTTC.

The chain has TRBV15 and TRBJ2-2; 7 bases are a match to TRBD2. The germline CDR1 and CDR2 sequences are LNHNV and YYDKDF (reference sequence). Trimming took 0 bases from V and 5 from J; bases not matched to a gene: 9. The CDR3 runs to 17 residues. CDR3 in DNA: TGTGCCACCAGCAGAGATTATGGGAGGGGAGTTACCGGGGAGCTGTTTTTT. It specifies CATSRDYGRGVTGELFF.

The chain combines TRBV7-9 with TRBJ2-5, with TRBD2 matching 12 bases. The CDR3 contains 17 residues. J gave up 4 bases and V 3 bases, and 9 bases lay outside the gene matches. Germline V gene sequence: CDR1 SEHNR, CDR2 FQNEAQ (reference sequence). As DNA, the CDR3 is TGTGCCAGCAGCTTTTACCCTAGCGGGGGGGCCCCAGAGACCCAGTACTTC. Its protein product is CASSFYPSGGAPETQYF.

The DNA for the CDR3 is TGTGCCATCAGTGAGGCCAGGGGGATGAACGAGCAGTACTTC. As protein: CAISEARGMNEQYF. This chain joins TRBV10-3 and TRBJ2-7; 7 bases are shared with TRBD1. CDR3 length equals 14 residues. The germline V gene has CDR1 ENHRY and CDR2 SYGVKD. The V gene end was trimmed by 2 bases and the J gene end by 5 bases; junction bases not matched to a gene: 6.

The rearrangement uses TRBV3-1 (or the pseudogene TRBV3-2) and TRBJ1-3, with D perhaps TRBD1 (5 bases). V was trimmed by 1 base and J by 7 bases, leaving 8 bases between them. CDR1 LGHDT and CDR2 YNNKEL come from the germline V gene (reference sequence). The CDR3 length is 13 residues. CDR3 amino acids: CASSQGEGNTIYF. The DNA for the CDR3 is TGTGCCAGCAGCCAAGGGGAGGGGAACACCATATATTTT.

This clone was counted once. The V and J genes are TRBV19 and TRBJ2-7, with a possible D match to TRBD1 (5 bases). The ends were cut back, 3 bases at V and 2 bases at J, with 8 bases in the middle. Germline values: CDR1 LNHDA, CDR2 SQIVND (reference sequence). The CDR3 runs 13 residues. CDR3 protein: CASSMGRAYEQYF. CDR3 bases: TGTGCCAGTAGTATGGGCAGGGCCTACGAGCAGTACTTC.

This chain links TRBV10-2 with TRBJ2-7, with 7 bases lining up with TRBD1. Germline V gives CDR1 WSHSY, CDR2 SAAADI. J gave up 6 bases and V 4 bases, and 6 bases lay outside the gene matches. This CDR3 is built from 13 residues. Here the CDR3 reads CASSGAPGGEQYF. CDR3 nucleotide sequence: TGCGCCAGCAGTGGTGCCCCAGGGGGCGAGCAGTACTTC.

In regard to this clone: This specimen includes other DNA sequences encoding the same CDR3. DNA of the CDR3: TGCGCCAGCAGCCCGCGGACAGGGACCTACAATGAGCAGTTCTTC. Its protein is CASSPRTGTYNEQFF. The V call is TRBV5-1, the J call TRBJ2-1; 8 nucleotides align to TRBD1. Trimming took 4 bases from V and 2 from J; bases not matched to a gene: 5. CDR3 length: 15 residues. Germline V gene data show CDR1 as SGHRS and CDR2 as YFSETQ.

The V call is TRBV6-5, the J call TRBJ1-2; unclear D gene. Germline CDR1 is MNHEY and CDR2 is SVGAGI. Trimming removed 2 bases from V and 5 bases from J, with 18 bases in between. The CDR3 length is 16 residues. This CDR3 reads CASSYNLGDRVYGYTF. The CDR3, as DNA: TGTGCCAGCAGTTACAATTTAGGAGACCGAGTATATGGCTACACCTTC.

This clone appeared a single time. The CDR3 nucleotides are TGTGCCAGCAGTTACGGGACAGGGGGTAATGAAAAACTGTTTTTT. It encodes CASSYGTGGNEKLFF. The chain employs TRBV6-5 and TRBJ1-4, with 11 bases fitting TRBD1. The trim removed 2 bases at V and 4 bases at J, leaving 0 bases unmatched. The germline V gene has CDR1 MNHEY and CDR2 SVGAGI. This CDR3 comprises 15 residues.

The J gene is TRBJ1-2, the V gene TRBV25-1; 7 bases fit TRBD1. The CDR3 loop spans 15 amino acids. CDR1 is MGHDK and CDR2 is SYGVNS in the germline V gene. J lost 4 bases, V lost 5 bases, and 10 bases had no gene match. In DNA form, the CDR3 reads TGTGCCAGCAGTAATGCGGACAGGATTACCTATGGCTACACCTTC. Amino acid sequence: CASSNADRITYGYTF.

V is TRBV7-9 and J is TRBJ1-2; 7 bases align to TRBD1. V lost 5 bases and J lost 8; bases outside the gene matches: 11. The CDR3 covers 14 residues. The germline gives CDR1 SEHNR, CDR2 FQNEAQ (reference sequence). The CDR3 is CASSPQGPGWGYTF. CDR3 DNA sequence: TGTGCCAGCAGCCCACAGGGGCCTGGGTGGGGCTACACCTTC.

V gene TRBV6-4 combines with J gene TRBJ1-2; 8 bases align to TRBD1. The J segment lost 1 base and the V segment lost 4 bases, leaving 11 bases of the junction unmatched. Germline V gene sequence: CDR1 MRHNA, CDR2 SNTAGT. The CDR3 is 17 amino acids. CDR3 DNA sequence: TGTGCCAGCAGTGTATGGACAGGGAGCCTATTTAACTATGGCTACACCTTC. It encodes CASSVWTGSLFNYGYTF.

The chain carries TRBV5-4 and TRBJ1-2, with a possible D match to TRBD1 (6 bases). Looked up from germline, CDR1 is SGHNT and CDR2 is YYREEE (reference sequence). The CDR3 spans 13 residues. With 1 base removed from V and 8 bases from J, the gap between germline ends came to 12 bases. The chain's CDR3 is CASSLRGGEGYTF. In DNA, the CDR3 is TGTGCCAGCAGCTTGAGGGGGGGCGAGGGCTACACCTTC. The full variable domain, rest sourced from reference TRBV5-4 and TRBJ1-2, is ETGVTQSPTHLIKTRGQQVTLRCSSQSGHNTVSWYQQALGQGPQFIFQYYREEENGRGNFPPRFSGLQFPNYSSELNVNALELDDSALYLCASSLRGGEGYTFGSGTRLTVV.

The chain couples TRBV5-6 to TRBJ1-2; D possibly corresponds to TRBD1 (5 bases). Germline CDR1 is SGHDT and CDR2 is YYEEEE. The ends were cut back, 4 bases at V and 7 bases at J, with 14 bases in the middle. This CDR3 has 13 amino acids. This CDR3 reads CASSQKGGAGYTF. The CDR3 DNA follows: TGTGCCAGCAGCCAGAAGGGAGGGGCTGGCTACACCTTC. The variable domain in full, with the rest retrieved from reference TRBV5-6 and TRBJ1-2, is DAGVTQSPTHLIKTRGQQVTLRCSPKSGHDTVSWYQQALGQGPQFIFQYYEEEERQRGNFPDRFSGHQFPNYSSELNVNALLLGDSALYLCASSQKGGAGYTFGSGTRLTVV.

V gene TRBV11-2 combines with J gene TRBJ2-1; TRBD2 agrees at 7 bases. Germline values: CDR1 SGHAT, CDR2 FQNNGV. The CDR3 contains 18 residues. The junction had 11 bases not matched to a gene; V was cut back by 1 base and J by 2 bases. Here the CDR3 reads CASSLAEGISGTYNEQFF. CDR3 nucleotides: TGTGCCAGCAGCTTAGCCGAAGGGATAAGCGGGACCTACAATGAGCAGTTCTTC.

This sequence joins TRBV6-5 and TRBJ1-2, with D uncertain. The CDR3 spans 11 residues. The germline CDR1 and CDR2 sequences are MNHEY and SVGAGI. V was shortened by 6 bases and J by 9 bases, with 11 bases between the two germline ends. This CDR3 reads CASSPGSSYTF. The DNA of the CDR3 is TGTGCCAGCAGCCCGGGGTCTAGCTACACCTTC.

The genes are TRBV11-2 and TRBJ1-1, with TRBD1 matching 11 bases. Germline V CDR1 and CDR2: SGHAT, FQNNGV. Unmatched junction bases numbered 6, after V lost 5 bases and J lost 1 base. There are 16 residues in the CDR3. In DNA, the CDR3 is TGTGCCAGCAGCCAAGGGACAGGGGGTGGGAACACTGAAGCTTTCTTT. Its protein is CASSQGTGGGNTEAFF.